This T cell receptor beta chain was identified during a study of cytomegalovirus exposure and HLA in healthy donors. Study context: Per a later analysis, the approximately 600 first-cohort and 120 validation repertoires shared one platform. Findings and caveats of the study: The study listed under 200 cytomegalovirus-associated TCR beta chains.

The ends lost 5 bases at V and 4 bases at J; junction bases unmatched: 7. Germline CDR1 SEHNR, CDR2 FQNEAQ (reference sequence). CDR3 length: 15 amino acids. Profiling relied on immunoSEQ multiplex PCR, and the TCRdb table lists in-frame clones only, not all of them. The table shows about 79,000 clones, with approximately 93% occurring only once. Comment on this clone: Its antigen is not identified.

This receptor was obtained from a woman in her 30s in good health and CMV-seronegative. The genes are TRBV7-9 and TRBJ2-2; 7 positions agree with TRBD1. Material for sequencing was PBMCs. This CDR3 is CASSPTGVSTGELFF. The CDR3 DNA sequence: TGTGCCAGCAGCCCCACAGGGGTGAGCACCGGGGAGCTGTTTTTT.